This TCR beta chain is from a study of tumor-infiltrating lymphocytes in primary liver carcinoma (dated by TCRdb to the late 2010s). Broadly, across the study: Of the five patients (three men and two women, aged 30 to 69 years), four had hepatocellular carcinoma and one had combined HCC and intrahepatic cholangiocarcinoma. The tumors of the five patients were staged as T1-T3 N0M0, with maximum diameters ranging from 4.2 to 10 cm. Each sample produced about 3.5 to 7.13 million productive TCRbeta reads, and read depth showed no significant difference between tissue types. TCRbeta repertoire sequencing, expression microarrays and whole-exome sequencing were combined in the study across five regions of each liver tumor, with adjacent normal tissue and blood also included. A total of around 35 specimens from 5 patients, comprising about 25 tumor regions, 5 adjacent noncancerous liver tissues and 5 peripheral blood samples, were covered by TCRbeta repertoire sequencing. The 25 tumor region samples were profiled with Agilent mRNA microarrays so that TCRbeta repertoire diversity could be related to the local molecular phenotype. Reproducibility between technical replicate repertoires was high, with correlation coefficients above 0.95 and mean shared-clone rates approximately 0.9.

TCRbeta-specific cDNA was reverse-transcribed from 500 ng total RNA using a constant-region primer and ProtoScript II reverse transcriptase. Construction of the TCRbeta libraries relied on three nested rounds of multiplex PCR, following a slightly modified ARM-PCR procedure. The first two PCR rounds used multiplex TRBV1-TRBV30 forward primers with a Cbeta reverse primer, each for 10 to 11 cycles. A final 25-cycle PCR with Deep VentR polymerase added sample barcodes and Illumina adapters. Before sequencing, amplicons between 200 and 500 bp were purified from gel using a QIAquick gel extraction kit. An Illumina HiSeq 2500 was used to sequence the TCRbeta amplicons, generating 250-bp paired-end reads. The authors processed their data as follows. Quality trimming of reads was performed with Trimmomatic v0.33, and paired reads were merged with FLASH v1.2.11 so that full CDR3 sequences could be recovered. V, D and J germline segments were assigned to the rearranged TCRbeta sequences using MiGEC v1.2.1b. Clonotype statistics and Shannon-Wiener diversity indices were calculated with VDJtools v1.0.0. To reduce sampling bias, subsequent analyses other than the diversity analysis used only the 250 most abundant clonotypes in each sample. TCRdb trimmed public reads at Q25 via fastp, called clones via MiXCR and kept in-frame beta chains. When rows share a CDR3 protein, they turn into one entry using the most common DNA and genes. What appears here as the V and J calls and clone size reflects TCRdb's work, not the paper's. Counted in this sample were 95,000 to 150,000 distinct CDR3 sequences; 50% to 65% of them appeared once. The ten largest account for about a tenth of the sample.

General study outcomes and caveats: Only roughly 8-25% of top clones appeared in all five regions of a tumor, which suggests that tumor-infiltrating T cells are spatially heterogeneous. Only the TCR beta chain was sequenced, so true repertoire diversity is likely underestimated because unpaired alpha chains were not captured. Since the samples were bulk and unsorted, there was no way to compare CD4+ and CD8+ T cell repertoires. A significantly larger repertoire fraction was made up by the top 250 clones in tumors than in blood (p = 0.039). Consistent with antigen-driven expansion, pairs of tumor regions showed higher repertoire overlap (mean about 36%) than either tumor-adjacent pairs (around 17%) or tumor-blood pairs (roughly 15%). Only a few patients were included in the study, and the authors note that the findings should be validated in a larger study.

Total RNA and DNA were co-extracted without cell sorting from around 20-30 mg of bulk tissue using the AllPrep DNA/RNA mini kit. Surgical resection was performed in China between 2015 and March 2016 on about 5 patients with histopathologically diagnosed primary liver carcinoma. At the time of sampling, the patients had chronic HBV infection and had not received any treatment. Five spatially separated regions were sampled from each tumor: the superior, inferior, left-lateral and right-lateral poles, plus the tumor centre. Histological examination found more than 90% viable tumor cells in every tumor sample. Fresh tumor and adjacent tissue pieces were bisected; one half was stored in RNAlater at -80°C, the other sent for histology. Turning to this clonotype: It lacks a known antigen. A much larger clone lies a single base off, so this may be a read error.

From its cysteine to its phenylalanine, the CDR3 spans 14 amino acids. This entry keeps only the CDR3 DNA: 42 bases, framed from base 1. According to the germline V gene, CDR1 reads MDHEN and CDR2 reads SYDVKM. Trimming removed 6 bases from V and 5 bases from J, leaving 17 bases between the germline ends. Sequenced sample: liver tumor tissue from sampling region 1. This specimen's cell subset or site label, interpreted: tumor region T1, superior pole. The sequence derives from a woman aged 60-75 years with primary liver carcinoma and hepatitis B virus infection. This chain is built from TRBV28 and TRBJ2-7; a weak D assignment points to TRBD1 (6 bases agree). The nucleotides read TGTGCCAGCAGCCGTCGAGGACAGCCCAACGAGCAGTACTTC. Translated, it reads CASSRRGQPNEQYF.